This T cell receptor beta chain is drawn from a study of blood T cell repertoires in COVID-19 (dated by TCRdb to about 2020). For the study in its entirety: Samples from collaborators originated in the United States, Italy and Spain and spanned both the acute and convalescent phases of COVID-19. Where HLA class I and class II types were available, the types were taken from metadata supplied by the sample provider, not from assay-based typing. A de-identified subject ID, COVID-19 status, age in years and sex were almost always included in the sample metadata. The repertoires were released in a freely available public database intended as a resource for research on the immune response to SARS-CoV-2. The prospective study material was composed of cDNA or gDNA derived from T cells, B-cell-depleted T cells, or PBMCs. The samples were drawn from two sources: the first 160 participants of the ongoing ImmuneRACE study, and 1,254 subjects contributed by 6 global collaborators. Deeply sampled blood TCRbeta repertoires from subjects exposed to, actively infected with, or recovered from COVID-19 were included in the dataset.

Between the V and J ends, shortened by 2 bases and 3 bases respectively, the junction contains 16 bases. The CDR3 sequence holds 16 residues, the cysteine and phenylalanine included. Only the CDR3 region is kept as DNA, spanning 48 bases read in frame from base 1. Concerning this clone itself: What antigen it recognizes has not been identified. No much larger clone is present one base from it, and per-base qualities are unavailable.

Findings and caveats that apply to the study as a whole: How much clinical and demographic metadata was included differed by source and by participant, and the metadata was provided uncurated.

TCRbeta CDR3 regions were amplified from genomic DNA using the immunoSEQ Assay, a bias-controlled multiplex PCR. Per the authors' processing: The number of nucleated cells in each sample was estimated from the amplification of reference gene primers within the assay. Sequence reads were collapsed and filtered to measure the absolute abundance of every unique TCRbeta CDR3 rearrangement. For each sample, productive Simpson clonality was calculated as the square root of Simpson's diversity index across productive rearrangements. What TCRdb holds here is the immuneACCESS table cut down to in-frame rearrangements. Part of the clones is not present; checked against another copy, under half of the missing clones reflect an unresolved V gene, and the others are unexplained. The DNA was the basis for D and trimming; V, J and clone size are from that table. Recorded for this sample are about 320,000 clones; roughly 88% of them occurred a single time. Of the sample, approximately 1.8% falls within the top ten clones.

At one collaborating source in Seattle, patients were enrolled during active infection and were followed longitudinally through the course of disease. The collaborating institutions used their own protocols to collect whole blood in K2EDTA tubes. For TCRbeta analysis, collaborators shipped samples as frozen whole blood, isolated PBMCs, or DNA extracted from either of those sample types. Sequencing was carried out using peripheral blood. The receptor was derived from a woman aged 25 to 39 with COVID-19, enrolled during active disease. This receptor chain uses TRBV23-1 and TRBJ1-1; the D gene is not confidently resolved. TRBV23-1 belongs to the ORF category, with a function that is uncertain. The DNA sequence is TGCGCCAGCAGTCAAACATCTGATGCTGAGGACACTGAAGCTTTCTTT. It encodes CASSQTSDAEDTEAFF.